Sequencing of this TCR beta chain was carried out in a study of Graves' ophthalmopathy and Graves' hyperthyroidism. CDR3 length: 14 residues. V lost 4 bases and J lost 7, with 14 bases in between. Germline values: CDR1 SQVTM, CDR2 ANQGSEA. The table lists this clonotype with many counts. Its cognate antigen is unknown. Investigators amplified TCR beta CDR3 regions from RNA transcripts. RT-PCR was first run with HTBI primers, then multiplex PCR in a second round. TCRdb re-called the multiplex PCR reads with MiXCR, one entry per CDR3 protein. The sample has approximately 1.2 million distinct CDR3 sequences; 36% are singletons. The study's findings and limits: In blood appeared most of the expanded thyroid clonotypes whose frequency exceeded 0.001.

Patients newly diagnosed with hyperthyroidism, under 2 months' duration, were aged 18 to 65, the study reports. Establishment of the diagnosis relied upon clinical symptoms, serum thyroxine, TRAb, thyroid ultrasound and orbital computed tomography. Sequences were obtained from peripheral blood or thyroid tissue (not recorded which). V is TRBV29-1 and J is TRBJ1-6, with D perhaps matching TRBD1 (5 bases). This TCR was recovered from an adult man with Graves' hyperthyroidism. This CDR3 reads CSVGSAGSNSPLHF. CDR3 in DNA: TGCAGCGTTGGTTCGGCAGGGTCCAATTCACCCCTCCACTTT.